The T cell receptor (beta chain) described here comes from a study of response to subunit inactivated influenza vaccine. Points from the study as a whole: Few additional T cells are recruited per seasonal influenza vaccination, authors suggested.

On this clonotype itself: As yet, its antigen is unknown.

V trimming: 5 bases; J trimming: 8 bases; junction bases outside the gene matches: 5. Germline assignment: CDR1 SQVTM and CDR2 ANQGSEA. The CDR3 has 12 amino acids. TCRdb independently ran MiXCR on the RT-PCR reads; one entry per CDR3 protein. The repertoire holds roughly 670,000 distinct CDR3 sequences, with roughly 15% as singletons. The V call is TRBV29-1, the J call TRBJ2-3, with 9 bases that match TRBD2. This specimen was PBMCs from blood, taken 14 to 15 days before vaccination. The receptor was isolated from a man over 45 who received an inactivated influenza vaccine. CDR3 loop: CSVILAGSTQYF. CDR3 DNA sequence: TGCAGCGTTATACTAGCGGGTTCTACGCAGTATTTT.